Detailed here is one T cell receptor beta chain. Produced via immunoSEQ multiplex PCR; TCRdb's table is partial and in-frame only. The data hold 200,000 to 300,000 clones, with about four fifths observed a single time. This entry comes from a study of blood T cell repertoires in COVID-19. Study at large: T cells, B-cell-depleted T cells, or PBMCs provided the cDNA or gDNA that served as material.

Germline CDR1 and CDR2: LNHDA and SQIVND (reference sequence). The germline V and J ends were trimmed by 3 bases and 7 bases, with 12 bases remaining between them. The CDR3 consists of 13 residues. Sample: peripheral blood. This chain joins TRBV19 and TRBJ1-1; the D gene is possibly TRBD1 (6 bases). This receptor was identified in a woman aged 18-29 years with acute or convalescent COVID-19. In nucleotides, the CDR3 is TGTGCCAGTAGTATCGGGACAACCGATGAAGCTTTCTTT. Translated: CASSIGTTDEAFF.